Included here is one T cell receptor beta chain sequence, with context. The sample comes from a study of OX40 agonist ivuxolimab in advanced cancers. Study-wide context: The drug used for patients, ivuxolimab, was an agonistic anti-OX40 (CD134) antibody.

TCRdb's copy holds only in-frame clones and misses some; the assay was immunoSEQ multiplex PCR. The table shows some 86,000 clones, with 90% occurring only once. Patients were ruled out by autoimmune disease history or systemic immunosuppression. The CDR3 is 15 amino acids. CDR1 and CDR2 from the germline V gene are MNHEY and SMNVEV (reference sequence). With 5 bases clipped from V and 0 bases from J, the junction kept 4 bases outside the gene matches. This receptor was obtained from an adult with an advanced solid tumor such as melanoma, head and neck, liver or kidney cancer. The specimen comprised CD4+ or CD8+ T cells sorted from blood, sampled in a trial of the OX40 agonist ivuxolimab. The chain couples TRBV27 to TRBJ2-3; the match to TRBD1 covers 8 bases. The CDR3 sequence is CASSDRGSSTDTQYF. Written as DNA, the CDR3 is TGTGCCAGCAGTGACAGGGGCTCTAGCACAGATACGCAGTATTTT.